The rows below give T cell receptor beta chains drawn from one sample of a study of shared clonotypes between healthy human individuals. The table came from immunoSEQ multiplex PCR; TCRdb's copy has only in-frame clones and leaves some out. The sample lists 2 million to 2.5 million clones; approximately 95% were seen once. Material: naive CD4+ T cells from PBMCs. The receptors come from a man between 18 and 29 years old in good health. Some clones in this sample may be carry-over from other donors' samples. CDR3s include the opening cysteine and the closing phenylalanine or tryptophan. The D gene is left open where the match is weak. Size is omitted from some rows. Given values are once, few, many or a class for expanded clones.

CDR3aa: CASSEFFSDREGDTQYF
CDR3nt: TGTGCCAGCAGTGAATTCTTCTCCGACAGGGAAGGGGATACGCAGTATTTT
v_gene: TRBV25-1
len: 17
j_gene: TRBJ2-3
abundance: NA
d_gene: TRBD1

CDR3aa: CASSPGGRGGNTIYF
CDR3nt: TGTGCCAGCAGCCCAGGGGGCAGAGGTGGAAACACCATATATTTT
v_gene: TRBV7-2
len: 15
j_gene: TRBJ1-3
abundance: NA
d_gene: TRBD1

CDR3aa: CASSYSGWEYF
CDR3nt: TGTGCCAGCAGTTACTCGGGTTGGGAGTACTTC
v_gene: TRBV6-5
len: 11
j_gene: TRBJ2-7
abundance: NA
d_gene: NA

CDR3aa: CASSLRSGVRLPGDEQYF
CDR3nt: TGTGCCAGCAGCTTAAGGTCCGGGGTCCGACTCCCCGGGGACGAGCAGTACTTC
v_gene: TRBV7-2
len: 18
j_gene: TRBJ2-7
abundance: NA
d_gene: NA

CDR3aa: CAWSADRGDTGELFF
CDR3nt: TGTGCCTGGAGTGCAGACAGGGGGGACACCGGGGAGCTGTTTTTT
v_gene: TRBV30
len: 15
j_gene: TRBJ2-2
abundance: NA
d_gene: TRBD1

CDR3aa: CASSAGGYEQYF
CDR3nt: TGTGCCAGTAGTGCCGGCGGGTACGAGCAGTACTTC
v_gene: TRBV19
len: 12
j_gene: TRBJ2-7
abundance: NA
d_gene: NA

CDR3aa: CASSLEDPGGQYF
CDR3nt: TGCGCCAGCAGCTTGGAAGACCCAGGGGGCCAGTACTTC
v_gene: TRBV5-1
len: 13
j_gene: TRBJ2-5
abundance: NA
d_gene: TRBD1

CDR3aa: CASSLRVTESNTGELFF
CDR3nt: TGCGCCAGCAGCCTTCGGGTAACGGAGTCGAACACCGGGGAGCTGTTTTTT
v_gene: TRBV4-1
len: 17
j_gene: TRBJ2-2
abundance: NA
d_gene: NA

CDR3aa: CASSLGWVSYEQYF
CDR3nt: TGCGCCAGCAGCTTGGGATGGGTCTCCTACGAGCAGTACTTC
v_gene: TRBV5-1
len: 14
j_gene: TRBJ2-7
abundance: NA
d_gene: NA

CDR3aa: CASSVGQAANTGELFF
CDR3nt: TGTGCCAGCAGCGTAGGACAGGCCGCGAACACCGGGGAGCTGTTTTTT
v_gene: TRBV9
len: 16
j_gene: TRBJ2-2
abundance: once
d_gene: NA

CDR3aa: CASSLRLGEEQYF
CDR3nt: TGTGCCAGCAGCTTAAGGCTGGGTGAGGAGCAGTACTTC
v_gene: TRBV11-3
len: 13
j_gene: TRBJ2-7
abundance: NA
d_gene: NA

CDR3aa: CASSLVTSGGTQYF
CDR3nt: TGTGCCAGCAGCTTAGTGACTAGCGGGGGGACCCAGTACTTC
v_gene: TRBV11-2
len: 14
j_gene: TRBJ2-5
abundance: NA
d_gene: TRBD2

CDR3aa: CASSWGNTEAFF
CDR3nt: TGTGCCAGCAGCTGGGGGAACACTGAAGCTTTCTTT
v_gene: TRBV7-9
len: 12
j_gene: TRBJ1-1
abundance: once
d_gene: NA

CDR3aa: CASSLSFQETQYF
CDR3nt: TGTGCCAGCAGCTTGAGTTTTCAAGAGACCCAGTACTTC
v_gene: TRBV7-2
len: 13
j_gene: TRBJ2-5
abundance: NA
d_gene: NA

CDR3aa: CASSPPGTNEKLFF
CDR3nt: TGTGCCAGCAGCCCTCCAGGAACTAATGAAAAACTGTTTTTT
v_gene: TRBV7-9
len: 14
j_gene: TRBJ1-4
abundance: NA
d_gene: NA

CDR3aa: CASSLIDGEAFF
CDR3nt: TGTGCCAGCAGCTTGATCGACGGGGAAGCTTTCTTT
v_gene: TRBV5-4
len: 12
j_gene: TRBJ1-1
abundance: NA
d_gene: NA

CDR3aa: CASSDPGNQPQHF
CDR3nt: TGCGCCAGCAGTGATCCAGGGAATCAGCCCCAGCATTTT
v_gene: TRBV10-2
len: 13
j_gene: TRBJ1-5
abundance: few
d_gene: NA

CDR3aa: CASSIEVGTGPFYGYTF
CDR3nt: TGTGCCAGTAGTATAGAAGTCGGGACAGGGCCATTCTATGGCTACACCTTC
v_gene: TRBV19
len: 17
j_gene: TRBJ1-2
abundance: NA
d_gene: TRBD1